Listed here are 13 T cell receptor beta chains from one sample, sequenced in a study of blood T cell repertoires in COVID-19. Assay used: immunoSEQ multiplex PCR; TCRdb lists only in-frame clones, some missing. The table records roughly 81,000 clones, more than 70% of them present only once. Sequencing input: peripheral blood. The receptor source for this set is a man aged 80 or over with active or convalescent COVID-19.

This clone was seen a handful of times. The genes are TRBV5-1 and TRBJ2-3; weak D call: TRBD1 (6 bases). The CDR3 loop spans 14 amino acids. V was cut by 1 base and J by 1 base, with 7 bases left in between. Germline CDR1 reads SGHRS; CDR2 reads YFSETQ. In DNA form, the CDR3 reads TGCGCCAGCAGCTTGAGGACAGGCACAGATACGCAGTATTTT. Translating gives CASSLRTGTDTQYF.

This clone has more than one count but fewer than ten. This chain connects TRBV6-5 to TRBJ1-2; D may be TRBD1 (5 bases). The V end lost 5 bases, the J end lost 2 bases, and 15 bases lay between the germline ends. The germline gives CDR1 MNHEY, CDR2 SVGAGI. This CDR3 comprises 15 residues. The CDR3 protein is CASSPGGSVNYGYTF. In nucleotides, the CDR3 is TGTGCCAGCAGTCCCGGGGGATCAGTAAACTATGGCTACACCTTC.

V is TRBV2 and J is TRBJ1-2; D ambiguous. V was shortened by 7 bases and J by 4 bases, with 10 bases between the two germline ends. This CDR3 spans 12 amino acids. From germline, CDR1 is SNHLY and CDR2 FYNNEI. The DNA of the CDR3 is TGTGCCAGCACAGACTTGGGCTATGGCTACACCTTC. It codes for CASTDLGYGYTF.

The chain combines TRBV3-1 (or the pseudogene TRBV3-2) with TRBJ2-5, with D unresolved. The CDR3 extends over 14 amino acids. The germline V gene has CDR1 LGHDT and CDR2 YNNKEL (reference sequence). With 1 base removed from V and 1 base from J, the gap between germline ends came to 7 bases. CDR3 DNA: TGTGCCAGCAGCCAAGGACATCTCCAAGAGACCCAGTACTTC. Translation: CASSQGHLQETQYF.

This rearrangement joins TRBV30 to TRBJ1-2; D call uncertain. The CDR3 is 12 residues long. Germline V gene sequence: CDR1 GTSNPN, CDR2 SVGIG (reference sequence). Trimming left V 5 bases short and J 8 bases short, with 15 bases between. Here the CDR3 reads CAWGLRTLGYTF. CDR3 sequence (DNA): TGTGCCTGGGGTCTCAGGACTCTAGGCTACACCTTC.

CDR3 sequence reads: CASSFTGANTGELFF. The CDR3 DNA reads as TGTGCCAGCAGCTTCACTGGAGCGAACACCGGGGAGCTGTTTTTT. The chain employs TRBV7-9 and TRBJ2-2, with unresolved D. With 3 bases removed from V and 0 bases from J, the gap between germline ends came to 8 bases. The V gene's germline CDR1 is SEHNR and CDR2 FQNEAQ (reference sequence). The CDR3 has 15 amino acids.

This chain links TRBV28 with TRBJ2-3, with 7 bases fitting TRBD1. The trim removed 0 bases at V and 5 bases at J, leaving 5 bases unmatched. The CDR3 is 15 amino acids. CDR1 and CDR2 from the germline V gene are MDHEN and SYDVKM. CDR3 in DNA: TGTGCCAGCAGTTTATGGGGCAGGGGGAGAGATACGCAGTATTTT. It codes for CASSLWGRGRDTQYF.

This clone showed up just a few times. The chain is built from TRBV30 and TRBJ1-5; a possible D gene is TRBD1 (5 bases). Between the trimmed V and J ends, which lost 5 bases and 9 bases, there was a span of 17 bases. CDR1 is GTSNPN and CDR2 is SVGIG in the germline V gene (reference sequence). The CDR3 is 13 residues long. CDR3 residues: CAWATEGQGPQHF. The DNA of the CDR3 is TGTGCCTGGGCTACGGAGGGCCAGGGGCCCCAGCATTTT. Using reference TRBV30 and TRBJ1-5 for the parts outside the CDR3, the full variable domain is SQTIHQWPATLVQPVGSPLSLECTVEGTSNPNLYWYRQAAGRGLQLLFYSVGIGQISSEVPQNLSASRPQDRQFILSSKKLLLSDSGFYLCAWATEGQGPQHFGDGTRLSIL.

This clone was counted between two and nine times. The rearrangement uses TRBV5-5 and TRBJ1-1; TRBD1 matches 8 bases. CDR1 and CDR2 from the germline V gene are SGHKS and YYEKEE (reference sequence). V lost 3 bases and J lost 0; bases outside the gene matches: 16. This CDR3 has 19 amino acids. The CDR3 reads CASSSTTPAAGGMNTEAFF. CDR3 bases: TGTGCCAGCAGCTCCACAACGCCGGCGGCAGGGGGCATGAACACTGAAGCTTTCTTT.

The J gene is TRBJ1-1, the V gene TRBV2; 8 bases align to TRBD1. V lost 5 bases, J lost 4 bases, and 6 bases stayed unmatched. Germline V CDR1 and CDR2: SNHLY, FYNNEI. This CDR3 comprises 14 residues. CDR3 nucleotides: TGTGCCAGCAGTCCATCCAGGGGGCGCACTGAAGCTTTCTTT. As protein: CASSPSRGRTEAFF.

The chain has TRBV5-1 and TRBJ2-2, with D possibly matching TRBD2 (7 bases). Deletions cut 4 bases from V and 6 bases from J, with 10 bases between. The CDR3 runs to 13 residues. Germline V lookup: CDR1 SGHRS, CDR2 YFSETQ. The CDR3: CASSGGGAGELFF. In nucleotides, the CDR3 is TGCGCCAGCAGCGGAGGGGGGGCCGGGGAGCTGTTTTTT.

The chain joins TRBV5-1 to TRBJ2-5; TRBD2 agrees at 11 bases. With 0 bases clipped from V and 0 bases from J, the junction kept 13 bases outside the gene matches. There are 20 residues in the CDR3. Germline V gives CDR1 SGHRS, CDR2 YFSETQ. CDR3 region: CASSLVGRTGTSGYQETQYF. In DNA form, the CDR3 reads TGCGCCAGCAGCTTGGTCGGCCGGACAGGGACTAGCGGATACCAAGAGACCCAGTACTTC.

The chain employs TRBV10-1 and TRBJ2-3; tentatively, D is TRBD2 (5 bases). The CDR3 runs 15 residues. Germline CDR1 reads WNHNN; CDR2 reads SYGVQD (reference sequence). The V end was cut by 8 bases, the J end by 1 base, with 16 bases between. The chain's CDR3 is CASGPADAGTDTQYF. The CDR3 coding sequence is TGCGCCAGCGGTCCAGCGGACGCCGGCACAGATACGCAGTATTTT.